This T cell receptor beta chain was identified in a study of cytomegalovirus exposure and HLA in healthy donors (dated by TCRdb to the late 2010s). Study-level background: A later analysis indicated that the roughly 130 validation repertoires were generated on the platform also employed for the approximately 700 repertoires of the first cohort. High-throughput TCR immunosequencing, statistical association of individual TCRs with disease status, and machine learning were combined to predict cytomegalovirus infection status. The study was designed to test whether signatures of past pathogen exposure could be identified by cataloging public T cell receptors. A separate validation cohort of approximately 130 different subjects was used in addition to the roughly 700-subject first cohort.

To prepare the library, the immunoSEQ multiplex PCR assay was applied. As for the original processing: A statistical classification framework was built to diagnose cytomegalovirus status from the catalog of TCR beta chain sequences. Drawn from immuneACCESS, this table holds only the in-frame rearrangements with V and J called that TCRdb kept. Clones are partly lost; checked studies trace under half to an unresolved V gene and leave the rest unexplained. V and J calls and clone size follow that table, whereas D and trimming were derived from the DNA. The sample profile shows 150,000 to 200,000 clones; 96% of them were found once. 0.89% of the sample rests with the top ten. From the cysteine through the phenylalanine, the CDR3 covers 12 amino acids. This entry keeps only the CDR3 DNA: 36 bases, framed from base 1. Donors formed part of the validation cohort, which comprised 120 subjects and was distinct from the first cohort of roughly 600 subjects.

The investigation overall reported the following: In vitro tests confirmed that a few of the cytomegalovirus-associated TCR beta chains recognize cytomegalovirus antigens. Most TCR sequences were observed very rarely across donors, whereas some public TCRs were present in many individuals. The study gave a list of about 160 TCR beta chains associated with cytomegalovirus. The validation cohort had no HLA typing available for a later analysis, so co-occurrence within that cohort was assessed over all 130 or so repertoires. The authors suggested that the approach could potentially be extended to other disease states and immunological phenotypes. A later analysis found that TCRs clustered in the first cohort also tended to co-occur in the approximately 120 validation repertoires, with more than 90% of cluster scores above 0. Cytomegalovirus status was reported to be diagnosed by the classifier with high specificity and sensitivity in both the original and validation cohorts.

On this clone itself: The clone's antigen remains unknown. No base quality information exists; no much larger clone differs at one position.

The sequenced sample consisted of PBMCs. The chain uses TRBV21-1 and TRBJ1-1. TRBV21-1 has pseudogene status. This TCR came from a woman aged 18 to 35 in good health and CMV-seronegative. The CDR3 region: CASIRSGTEAFF. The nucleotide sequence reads TGTGCCAGCATCCGTAGCGGGACTGAAGCTTTCTTT.